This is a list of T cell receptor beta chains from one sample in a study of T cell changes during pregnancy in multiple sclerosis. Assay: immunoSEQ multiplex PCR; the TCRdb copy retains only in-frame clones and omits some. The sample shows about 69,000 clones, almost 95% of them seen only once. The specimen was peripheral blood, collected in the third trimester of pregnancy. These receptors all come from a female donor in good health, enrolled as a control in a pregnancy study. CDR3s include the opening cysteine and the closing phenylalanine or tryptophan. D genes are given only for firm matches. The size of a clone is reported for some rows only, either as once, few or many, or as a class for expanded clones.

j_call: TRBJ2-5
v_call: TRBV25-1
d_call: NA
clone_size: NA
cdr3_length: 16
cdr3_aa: CASSESRGRGQETQYF
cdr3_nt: TGTGCCAGCAGTGAATCCAGGGGAAGGGGCCAAGAGACCCAGTACTTC

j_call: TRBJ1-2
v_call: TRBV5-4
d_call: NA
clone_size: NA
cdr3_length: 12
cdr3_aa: CASSLVQGPLTF
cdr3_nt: TGTGCCAGCAGCTTGGTACAGGGTCCCCTTACCTTC

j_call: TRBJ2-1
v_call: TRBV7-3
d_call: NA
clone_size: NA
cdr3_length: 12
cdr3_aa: CASSLSEGEQFF
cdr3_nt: TGTGCCAGCAGCTTATCGGAGGGGGAGCAGTTCTTC

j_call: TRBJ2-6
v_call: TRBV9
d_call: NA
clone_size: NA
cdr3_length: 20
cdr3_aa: CASSGSPSGKLLSGANVLTF
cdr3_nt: TGTGCCAGCAGCGGATCCCCGTCCGGGAAACTCCTGTCTGGGGCCAACGTCCTGACTTTC

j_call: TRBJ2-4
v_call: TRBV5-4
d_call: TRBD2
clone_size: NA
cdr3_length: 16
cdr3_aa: CASSLEAGARPSIQYF
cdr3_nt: TGTGCCAGCAGCTTGGAAGCGGGGGCGCGTCCCTCCATTCAGTACTTC

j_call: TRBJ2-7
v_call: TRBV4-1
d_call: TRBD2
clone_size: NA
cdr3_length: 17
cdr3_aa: CASSQSPTGTRGYEQYF
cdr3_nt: TGCGCCAGCAGCCAATCCCCAACCGGGACTAGAGGCTACGAGCAGTACTTC

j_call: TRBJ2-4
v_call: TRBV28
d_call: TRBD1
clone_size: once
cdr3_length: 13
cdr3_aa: CATRAGGRNIQYF
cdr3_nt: TGTGCCACTCGAGCAGGGGGCAGAAACATTCAGTACTTC

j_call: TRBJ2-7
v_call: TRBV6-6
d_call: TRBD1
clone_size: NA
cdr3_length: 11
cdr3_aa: CAVRTGTEQYF
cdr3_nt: TGTGCCGTCCGGACAGGGACAGAGCAGTACTTC

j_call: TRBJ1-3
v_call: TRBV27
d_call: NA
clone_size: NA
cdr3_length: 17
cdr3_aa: CASRKTAGTAGGNTIYF
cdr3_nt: TGTGCCAGTAGAAAGACTGCCGGGACGGCGGGAGGAAACACCATATATTTT

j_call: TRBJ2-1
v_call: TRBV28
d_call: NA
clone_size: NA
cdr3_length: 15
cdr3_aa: CASSAGGSTSSRQFF
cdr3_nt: TGTGCCAGCTCGGCGGGCGGGTCCACATCCTCACGGCAGTTCTTC

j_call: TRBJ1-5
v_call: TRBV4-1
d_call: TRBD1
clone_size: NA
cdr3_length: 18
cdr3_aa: CASSPGQGVPISNQPQHF
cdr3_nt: TGCGCCAGCAGCCCTGGACAGGGGGTACCCATTAGCAATCAGCCCCAGCATTTT

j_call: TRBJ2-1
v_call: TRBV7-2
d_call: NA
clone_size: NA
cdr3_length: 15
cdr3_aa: CASSFTVQPYVGQFF
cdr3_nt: TGTGCCAGCAGCTTCACAGTCCAGCCCTACGTAGGGCAGTTCTTC

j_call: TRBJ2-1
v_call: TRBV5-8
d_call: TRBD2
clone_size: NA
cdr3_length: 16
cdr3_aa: CASSFFSGKVYNEQFF
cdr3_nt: TGTGCCAGCAGCTTTTTTAGCGGGAAGGTCTACAATGAGCAGTTCTTC

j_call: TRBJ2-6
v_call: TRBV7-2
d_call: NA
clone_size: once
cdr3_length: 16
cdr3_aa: CASSLGGLEWANVLTF
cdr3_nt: TGTGCCAGCAGCTTAGGGGGGCTCGAATGGGCCAACGTCCTGACTTTC

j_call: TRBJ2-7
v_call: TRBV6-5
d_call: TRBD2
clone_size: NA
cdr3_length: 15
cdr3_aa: CASRLRGDRAYEQYF
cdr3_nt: TGTGCCAGCAGGCTACGGGGGGACCGTGCCTACGAGCAGTACTTC

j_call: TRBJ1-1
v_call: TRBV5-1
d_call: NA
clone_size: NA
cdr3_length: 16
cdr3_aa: CASSLIGGQQNTEAFF
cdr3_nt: TGCGCCAGCAGCTTGATCGGCGGACAGCAAAACACTGAAGCTTTCTTT

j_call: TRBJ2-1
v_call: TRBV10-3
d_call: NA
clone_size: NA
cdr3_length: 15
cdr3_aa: CAISSSGDIYNEQFF
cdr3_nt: TGTGCCATCAGCTCTTCAGGGGACATTTACAATGAGCAGTTCTTC

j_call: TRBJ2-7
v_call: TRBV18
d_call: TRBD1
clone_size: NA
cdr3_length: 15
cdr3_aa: CASSRDRVNFYEQYF
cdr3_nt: TGTGCCAGCTCACGCGACAGGGTGAACTTCTACGAGCAGTACTTC

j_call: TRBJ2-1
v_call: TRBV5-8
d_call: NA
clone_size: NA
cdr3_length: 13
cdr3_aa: CASSLEVAREQFF
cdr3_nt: TGTGCCAGCAGCTTGGAAGTAGCGAGGGAGCAGTTCTTC

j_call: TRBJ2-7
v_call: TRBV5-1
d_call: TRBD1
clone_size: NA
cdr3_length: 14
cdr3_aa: CASSFTGQSYEQYF
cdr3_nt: TGCGCCAGCAGCTTTACGGGACAGTCCTACGAGCAGTACTTC

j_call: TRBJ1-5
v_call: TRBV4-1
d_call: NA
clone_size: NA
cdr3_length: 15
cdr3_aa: CASSQEARGSQPQHF
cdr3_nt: TGCGCCAGCAGCCAAGAGGCCAGGGGCAGTCAGCCCCAGCATTTT

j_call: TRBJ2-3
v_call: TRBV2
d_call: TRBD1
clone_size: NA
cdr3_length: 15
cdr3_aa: CASSDGTGGWDTQYF
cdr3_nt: TGTGCCAGCAGCGACGGGACAGGGGGCTGGGATACGCAGTATTTT

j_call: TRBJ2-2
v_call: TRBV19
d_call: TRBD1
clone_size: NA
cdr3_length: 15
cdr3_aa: CASRGQGRVTGELFF
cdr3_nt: TGTGCCAGTCGCGGACAGGGAAGGGTCACCGGGGAGCTGTTTTTT

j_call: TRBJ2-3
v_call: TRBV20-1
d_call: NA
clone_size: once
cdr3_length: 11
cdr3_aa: CSATIRGTQYF
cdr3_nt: TGCAGTGCTACGATTCGGGGGACGCAGTATTTT

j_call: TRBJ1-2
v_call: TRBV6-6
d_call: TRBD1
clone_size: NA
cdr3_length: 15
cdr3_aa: CASRPAGQANYGYTF
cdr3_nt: TGTGCCAGCAGACCCGCCGGACAGGCGAACTATGGCTACACCTTC

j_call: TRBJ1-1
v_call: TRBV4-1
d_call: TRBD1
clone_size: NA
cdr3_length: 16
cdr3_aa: CASSQDSWTGWTEAFF
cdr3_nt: TGCGCCAGCAGCCAAGATTCATGGACAGGTTGGACTGAAGCTTTCTTT

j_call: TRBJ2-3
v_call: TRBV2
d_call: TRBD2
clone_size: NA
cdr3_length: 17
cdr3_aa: CASTWELAGAGTDTQYF
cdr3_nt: TGTGCCTCAACCTGGGAATTAGCGGGAGCGGGGACAGATACGCAGTATTTT

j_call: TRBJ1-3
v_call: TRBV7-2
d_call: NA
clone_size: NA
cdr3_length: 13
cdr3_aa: CASSYESGNTIYF
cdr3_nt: TGTGCCAGCAGCTACGAGTCCGGAAACACCATATATTTT

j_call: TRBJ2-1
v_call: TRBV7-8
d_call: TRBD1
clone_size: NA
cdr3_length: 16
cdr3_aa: CASSSEQGSSYNEQFF
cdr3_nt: TGTGCCAGCAGCTCGGAACAGGGGAGCTCCTACAATGAGCAGTTCTTC

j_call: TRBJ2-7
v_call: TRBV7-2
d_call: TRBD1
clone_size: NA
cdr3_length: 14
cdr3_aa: CASSSTGGRNEQYF
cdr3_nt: TGTGCCAGCAGCTCGACAGGGGGGCGGAACGAGCAGTACTTC

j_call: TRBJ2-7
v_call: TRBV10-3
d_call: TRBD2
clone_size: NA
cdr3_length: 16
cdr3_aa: CAISESRTSTGGEQYF
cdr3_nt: TGTGCCATCAGTGAGTCGAGGACTAGCACCGGTGGAGAGCAGTACTTC

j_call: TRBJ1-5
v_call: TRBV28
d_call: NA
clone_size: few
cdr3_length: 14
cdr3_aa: CASSFRGSNQPQHF
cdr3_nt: TGTGCCAGCAGTTTCAGGGGATCTAATCAGCCCCAGCATTTT

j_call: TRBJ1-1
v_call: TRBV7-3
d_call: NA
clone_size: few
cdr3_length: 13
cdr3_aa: CASSSGWNTEAFF
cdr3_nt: TGTGCCAGCAGCTCCGGGTGGAACACTGAAGCTTTCTTT

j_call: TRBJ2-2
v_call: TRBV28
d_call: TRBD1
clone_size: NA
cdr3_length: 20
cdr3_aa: CASSSSLLGQGSFRSGELFF
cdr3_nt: TGTGCCAGCAGTTCCTCCCTACTGGGACAGGGAAGTTTTAGGTCCGGGGAGCTGTTTTTT

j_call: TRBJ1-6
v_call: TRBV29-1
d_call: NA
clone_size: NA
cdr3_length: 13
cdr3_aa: CSVMTALNSPLHF
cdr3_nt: TGCAGCGTAATGACAGCCCTTAATTCACCCCTCCACTTT

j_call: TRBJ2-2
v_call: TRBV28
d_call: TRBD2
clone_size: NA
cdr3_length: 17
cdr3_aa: CASTPSAGGPNTGELFF
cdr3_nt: TGTGCCAGCACCCCCTCTGCGGGAGGGCCGAACACCGGGGAGCTGTTTTTT

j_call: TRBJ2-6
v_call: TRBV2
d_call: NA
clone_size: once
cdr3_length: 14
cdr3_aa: CARETGSGANVLTF
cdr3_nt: TGTGCCAGAGAGACAGGCTCTGGGGCCAACGTCCTGACTTTC

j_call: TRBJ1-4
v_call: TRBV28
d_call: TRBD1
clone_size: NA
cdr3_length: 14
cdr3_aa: CASSFQGAVEKLFF
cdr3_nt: TGTGCCAGCAGTTTCCAGGGGGCAGTTGAAAAACTGTTTTTT

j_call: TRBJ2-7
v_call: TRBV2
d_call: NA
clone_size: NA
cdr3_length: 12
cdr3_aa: CASSLQGWEQYF
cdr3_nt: TGTGCCAGCAGCCTTCAGGGCTGGGAGCAGTACTTC

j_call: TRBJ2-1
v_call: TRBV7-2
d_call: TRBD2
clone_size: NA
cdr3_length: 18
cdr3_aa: CASSFSSGGREGLYEQFF
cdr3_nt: TGTGCCAGCAGCTTCAGTTCTGGTGGGCGGGAGGGCCTCTATGAGCAGTTCTTC

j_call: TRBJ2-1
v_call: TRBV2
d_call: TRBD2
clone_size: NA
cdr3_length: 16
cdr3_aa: CASRRSSGGAFNEQFF
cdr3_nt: TGTGCCAGCAGACGCTCTAGCGGGGGGGCGTTCAATGAGCAGTTCTTC

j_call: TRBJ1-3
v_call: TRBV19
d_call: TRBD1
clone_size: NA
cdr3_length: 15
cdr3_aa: CASNRQGRSGNTIYF
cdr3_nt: TGTGCCAGTAATCGACAGGGCCGCTCTGGAAACACCATATATTTT

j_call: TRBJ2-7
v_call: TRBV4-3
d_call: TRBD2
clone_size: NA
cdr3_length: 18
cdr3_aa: CASSLRLGTAGGSYEQYF
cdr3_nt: TGCGCCAGCAGCCTACGTTTAGGGACGGCGGGAGGGAGTTACGAGCAGTACTTC

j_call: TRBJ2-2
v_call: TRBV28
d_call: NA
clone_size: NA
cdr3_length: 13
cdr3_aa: CATGGLAAGELFF
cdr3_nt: TGTGCCACCGGGGGGCTGGCGGCCGGGGAGCTGTTTTTT

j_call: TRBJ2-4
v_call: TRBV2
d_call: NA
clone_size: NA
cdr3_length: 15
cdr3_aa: CASSERDIAKNIQYF
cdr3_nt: TGTGCCAGCAGTGAGCGGGATATAGCCAAAAACATTCAGTACTTC

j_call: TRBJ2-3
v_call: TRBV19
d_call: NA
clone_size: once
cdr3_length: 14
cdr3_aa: CASSTQGHQDTQYF
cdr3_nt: TGTGCCAGTAGTACGCAGGGACACCAAGATACGCAGTATTTT

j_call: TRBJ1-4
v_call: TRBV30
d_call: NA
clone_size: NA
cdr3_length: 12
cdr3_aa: CAWSGPEATEFF
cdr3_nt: TGTGCCTGGAGTGGCCCCGAGGCAACCGAGTTTTTT

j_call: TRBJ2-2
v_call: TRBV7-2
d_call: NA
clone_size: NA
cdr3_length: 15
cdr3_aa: CASSPTGLTAGELFF
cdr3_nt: TGTGCCAGCAGCCCAACCGGACTAACTGCGGGGGAGCTGTTTTTT

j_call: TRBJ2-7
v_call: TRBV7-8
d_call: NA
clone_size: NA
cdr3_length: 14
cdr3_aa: CASSYVGVSYEQYF
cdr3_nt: TGTGCCAGCAGCTACGTAGGGGTGTCCTACGAGCAGTACTTC